This T cell receptor beta chain comes out of a study of blood T cell repertoires in COVID-19. Study summary: Material from acute and convalescent COVID-19 was sourced from the United States, Italy and Spain.

Original analysis: It was from reference gene primer amplification that nucleated cell counts were estimated. Method: immunoSEQ multiplex PCR; TCRdb's copy keeps in-frame clones and lacks some. V, J and clone size are those of that table, while D and trimming were read from the DNA. The sample shows around 150,000 clones, about nine tenths of them seen only once. Between the trimmed V and J ends, which lost 6 bases and 8 bases, there was a span of 14 bases. This CDR3 is 13 amino acids long. Germline V lookup: CDR1 SQVTM, CDR2 ANQGSEA. Enrolment of Seattle patients took place during active infection, and they were followed longitudinally.

This chain connects TRBV29-1 to TRBJ1-6, with D perhaps TRBD1 (5 bases). Sequenced input: peripheral blood. This sequence originates from a man aged 25-40 years with COVID-19, enrolled during active disease. The CDR3 nucleotides read TGCAGCGTCATGGTGGGGCTTGATTCACCCCTCCACTTT. Translating gives CSVMVGLDSPLHF.